This is a list of T cell receptor beta chains from one sample in a study of OX40 agonist ivuxolimab in advanced cancers. Only in-frame clones appear in the TCRdb table, and some are missing; sequencing was by immunoSEQ multiplex PCR. The repertoire holds roughly 77,000 clones, with 75% to 90% as singletons. The source material was CD4+ or CD8+ T cells sorted from blood, sampled in a trial of the OX40 agonist ivuxolimab. The origin of the receptors is an adult with an advanced solid tumor such as melanoma, head and neck, liver or kidney cancer. Each CDR3 is given without its conserved first and last residue.

>13|TRBJ1-3|TRBV28
ASRPDGASGNTIY
>15|TRBJ1-6|TRBV28
ASHGRQGGAFYSPLH
>12|TRBJ1-2|TRBV7-9
ASSSEQGNYGYT
>11|TRBJ2-5|TRBV30
AWARQGVETQY
>13|TRBJ2-7|TRBV5-6
ASSFGGHGTYEQY
>13|TRBJ1-6|TRBV5-5
ASSLVGDRGQPLH
>12|TRBJ2-7|TRBV7-9
ASSFTGGSYEQY
>11|TRBJ1-2|TRBV18
ASSRAGDYGYT
>15|TRBJ1-2|TRBV19
ASSIRGRLRRDYGYT
>13|TRBJ2-2|TRBV6-1
ATRQGTINTGELF
>17|TRBJ2-1|TRBV28
ASIVTGTSGGTLYNEQF
>11|TRBJ1-2|TRBV5-5
ASSIGGPGGYT
>12|TRBJ2-7|TRBV2
ASTLPGSLREQY
>13|TRBJ2-5|TRBV7-9
ASSLVGQGGETQY
>14|TRBJ2-3|TRBV5-5
ASSLGTSGGRNTQY
>13|TRBJ2-5|TRBV9
ASSPSGGVRETQY
>12|TRBJ1-5|TRBV11-2
ASSPTGVGQPQH
>11|TRBJ1-5|TRBV5-1
ASSWDRNQPQH
>14|TRBJ1-1|TRBV7-9
ASSSPLSQPGLEAF
>15|TRBJ2-5|TRBV4-2
ASSQIERGGAGETQY
>9|TRBJ1-1|TRBV11-2
ASSLRGEAF
>16|TRBJ1-1|TRBV21-1
ASSTPPRNGGLVTEAF
>12|TRBJ2-7|TRBV28
ASEAGLASHEQY
>13|TRBJ2-1|TRBV5-4
ASSLSGGAGNEQF
>13|TRBJ1-5|TRBV19
ASRGQVYSNQPQH
>14|TRBJ1-2|TRBV5-1
ASSAGVGTGGSGYT
>13|TRBJ2-2|TRBV5-4
ASSLRGGPTGELF
>10|TRBJ1-1|TRBV6-6
ASSPPEGKAF
>15|TRBJ1-1|TRBV28
ASSPIQGAGWRGEAF
>11|TRBJ2-3|TRBV29-1
SARPRVTDTQY
>13|TRBJ1-4|TRBV30
AWSLGGQGDEKLF
>11|TRBJ1-5|TRBV28
ASSGPLNQPQH
>13|TRBJ1-4|TRBV28
ASSLLVGAPEKLF
>11|TRBJ1-5|TRBV7-2
ASSLGVGQPQH
>12|TRBJ2-1|TRBV5-4
ASSLVAGRNEQF
>13|TRBJ2-1|TRBV27
ASSLRDRGINEQF
>14|TRBJ1-5|TRBV30
AWSVPGAGFPQPQH
>12|TRBJ2-4|TRBV7-3
ASSPTGTKNIQY
>15|TRBJ1-3|TRBV4-1
ASSRSLIGSYGNTIY
>12|TRBJ1-5|TRBV11-2
ASSWEGATQPQH
>13|TRBJ2-3|TRBV4-2
ASSPRISGGDTQY
>13|TRBJ1-3|TRBV2
ASTGQGRAGNTIY
>12|TRBJ2-5|TRBV2
ASSVTGIQETQY
>16|TRBJ2-3|TRBV28
ASSSLRLAGENTDTQY
>13|TRBJ2-2|TRBV9
ASSVRVEDTGELF
>11|TRBJ2-3|TRBV7-3
ASSREGPDTQY
>12|TRBJ2-1|TRBV5-4
ASSQGQGGYEQF
>13|TRBJ2-6|TRBV19
ASSITGGGANVLT
>12|TRBJ2-5|TRBV5-4
ASSFGRGQETQY
>13|TRBJ2-3|TRBV2
ASSAGAGNPNTQY
>12|TRBJ2-3|TRBV11-2
ASSLRTGADTQY
>13|TRBJ1-3|TRBV10-3
AISDGKASGNTIY
>13|TRBJ2-7|TRBV19
ASAESGTGEYEQY